This T cell receptor (beta chain) was captured by sequencing in a study of response to subunit inactivated influenza vaccine. Study-level findings and limits: Authors suggested that a seasonal influenza vaccination recruits few new T cells each time.

Worth noting for this clonotype: What it binds is not known.

Using its own MiXCR run on the RT-PCR reads, TCRdb lists one record per CDR3 protein. The data hold 400,000 to 650,000 distinct CDR3 sequences, with roughly 7.9% observed a single time. V was pared by 5 bases and J by 8 bases, with 5 bases of the junction left unmatched. The CDR3 consists of 13 residues. Looked up from germline, CDR1 is SGHTA and CDR2 is FQGNSA. The source of this sequence is a man aged 45-69 years who received an inactivated influenza vaccine. The genes are TRBV7-2 and TRBJ2-1; TRBD2 agrees at 8 bases. The source was PBMCs from blood, collected less than 25 months after vaccination. The CDR3 loop reads CASSPGGPYEQFF. Written as DNA, the CDR3 is TGTGCCAGCAGCCCGGGAGGGCCCTATGAGCAGTTCTTC.